This TCR beta chain was sequenced during a study of cytomegalovirus exposure and HLA in healthy donors. Study background: Among the roughly 400 genotyped donors, just over 80% were placed in the Caucasian-associated ancestry cluster.

A remark on this clone: What it binds is not known.

Study outcomes and limitations: Both high specificity and high sensitivity reportedly marked the classifier's diagnosis of cytomegalovirus status. Later analysis placed DRB1 highest and HLA-C lowest in TCR association rates, which differed by HLA locus. Sequencing likely produced, as an artifact, a cluster of highly shared sequence variants.

Both 60 Vbeta primers and 13 Jbeta primers went into the PCR. Assay used: immunoSEQ multiplex PCR; TCRdb lists only in-frame clones, some missing. The sample contains about 190,000 clones, more than 65% of which appear only once. The CDR3 runs to 17 residues. V dropped 8 bases and J dropped 2 bases, with 22 bases sitting between them. Per germline, CDR1 KGHSY and CDR2 FQNENV. The specimen was PBMCs. The receptor comes from a man aged 40-50 years in good health and CMV-seropositive. This chain uses TRBV16 with TRBJ1-5, with D perhaps matching TRBD1 (6 bases). The CDR3: CASAPSTGGSGNQPQHF. The CDR3 nucleotides are TGTGCCAGCGCTCCTTCGACAGGCGGGTCGGGCAATCAGCCCCAGCATTTT.